This T cell receptor (beta chain) comes out of a study of OX40 agonist ivuxolimab in advanced cancers. Study information: People in dose escalation had one of these cancers: hepatocellular carcinoma, melanoma, renal cell or head and neck cancer.

Germline V CDR1 and CDR2: MNHNS, SASEGT. This CDR3 has 15 amino acids. Germline trimming cut 6 bases from V and 3 bases from J; bases unmatched to any gene: 8. Produced via immunoSEQ multiplex PCR; TCRdb's table is partial and in-frame only. The sample contains 70,000 to 95,000 clones, around four fifths of which appear only once. Sequenced here: CD4+ or CD8+ T cells sorted from blood, sampled in a trial of the OX40 agonist ivuxolimab. This TCR was sampled from an adult with an advanced solid tumor such as melanoma, head and neck, liver or kidney cancer. The V and J genes are TRBV6-1 and TRBJ1-5; 7 bases are a match to TRBD1. DNA of the CDR3: TGTGCCAGCAGCGGCCGGGACAGCTTCAATCAGCCCCAGCATTTT. Amino acids: CASSGRDSFNQPQHF.